This entry lists 24 T cell receptor beta chains sequenced from one sample in a study of identical twins. TCRdb recomputed calls from the 5' RACE reads with MiXCR, one row per CDR3 protein. This table has 1.5 million to 2 million distinct CDR3 sequences, roughly a third appearing once. The sample consisted of cord blood. These receptor sequences come from a newborn girl in good health.

This clonotype was observed a few times. J is TRBJ1-2 and V is TRBV20-1, with D possibly matching TRBD1 (6 bases). The ends were cut back, 3 bases at V and 4 bases at J, with 12 bases in the middle. Germline-derived CDR1 and CDR2 are DFQATT and SNEGSKA (reference sequence). This CDR3 is built from 13 residues. Here the CDR3 reads CSASGQSSYGYTF. Written as DNA, the CDR3 is TGCAGTGCTAGCGGACAGTCCTCCTATGGCTACACCTTC.

This clonotype has at least ten counts. The V and J genes are TRBV10-3 and TRBJ2-7; D is unresolved. The ends were cut back, 3 bases at V and 0 bases at J, with 3 bases in the middle. This CDR3 is 12 amino acids long. Germline CDR1 is ENHRY and CDR2 is SYGVKD. DNA of the CDR3: TGTGCCATCAGTGACAGCTCCTACGAGCAGTACTTC. Translating it yields CAISDSSYEQYF.

This clonotype was picked up a small number of times. This rearrangement joins TRBV6-6 to TRBJ1-1; tentatively, D is TRBD1 (5 bases). V lost 5 bases and J lost 3, with 10 bases in between. This CDR3 has 13 residues. Germline values: CDR1 MNHNY, CDR2 SVGAGI (reference sequence). The CDR3 bases are TGTGCCAGCAGTAAAAAGGGGTACACTGAAGCTTTCTTT. Protein sequence: CASSKKGYTEAFF.

In regard to this clonotype: Mismatch with germline at one junction end may stem from a read error. The genes are TRBV18 and TRBJ2-3, with a tentative D call TRBD1 (5 bases). The V gene's germline CDR1 is KGHSH and CDR2 LQKENI. CDR3 length: 13 residues. The CDR3 coding sequence is TGTGCCAGCTCACTACTTGAGACAGCTACGCAGTATTTT. This sequence encodes CASSLLETATQYF.

V is TRBV20-1 and J is TRBJ1-5; 10 positions match TRBD1. The germline CDR1 and CDR2 sequences are DFQATT and SNEGSKA (reference sequence). With V trimmed by 6 bases and J by 6 bases, 8 bases remained unmatched. This CDR3 spans 14 amino acids. CDR3 DNA: TGCAGTGCATCGACAGGGGGCGGGGGTCAGCCCCAGCATTTT. This sequence encodes CSASTGGGGQPQHF.

Points on this clonotype: A much bigger clone sits one base away, suggesting this may be a read error. CDR3 DNA sequence: TGTGCCAGCAGCGTAGCAGGGACTAGCGGTAGCACAGATACGCAGTATTTT. Its protein is CASSVAGTSGSTDTQYF. The chain recombines TRBV7-2 with TRBJ2-3, with TRBD2 identical over 11 bases. The CDR3 is 17 residues long. Germline assignment: CDR1 SGHTA and CDR2 FQGNSA.

V usage is TRBV12-3 or TRBV12-4 and J usage is TRBJ2-1; 12 bases line up with TRBD1. V lost 3 bases and J lost 10; bases outside the gene matches: 7. There are 15 residues in the CDR3. The DNA of the CDR3 is TGTGCCAGCAGTTTGGAGGGACAGGGGGCCTACGAGCAGTTCTTC. Its protein product is CASSLEGQGAYEQFF.

This clonotype was seen only a few times. The genes are TRBV9 and TRBJ2-7; D perhaps matches TRBD1 (6 bases). The germline V gene has CDR1 SGDLS and CDR2 YYNGEE. The CDR3 consists of 16 residues. The V end was cut by 0 bases, the J end by 5 bases, with 18 bases between. The CDR3 loop reads CASSVDLGQGRNEQYF. The CDR3 DNA sequence: TGTGCCAGCAGCGTAGATTTGGGGCAGGGGAGAAACGAGCAGTACTTC.

The sample holds a few counts of this clonotype. The rearrangement uses TRBV12-3 or TRBV12-4 and TRBJ1-5, with TRBD1 identical over 9 bases. This CDR3 has 17 amino acids. Trimming took 4 bases from V and 4 from J; bases not matched to a gene: 11. This CDR3 is CASSSTRDRVENQPQHF. The DNA of the CDR3 is TGTGCCAGCAGTTCGACCCGGGACAGGGTGGAAAATCAGCCCCAGCATTTT.

The genes are TRBV7-8 and TRBJ1-5, with TRBD1 as a possible D gene (6 bases). The CDR3 runs to 10 residues. V lost 6 bases and J lost 14, with 11 bases in between. Germline V gene lookup returns CDR1 SGHVS and CDR2 FQNEAQ. The CDR3 loop reads CASRHSGEHF. The CDR3 DNA sequence: TGTGCCAGCAGACACTCAGGGGAGCATTTT.

This clonotype has only a few counts. The chain recombines TRBV15 with TRBJ1-5; 9 bases map to TRBD1. CDR1 LNHNV and CDR2 YYDKDF come from the germline V gene (reference sequence). CDR3 length: 17 amino acids. V shed 1 base, J shed 0 bases, and the junction held 4 bases outside the gene matches. The CDR3 DNA follows: TGTGCCACCAGCAGAGTTGGGACAGGGTATAGCAATCAGCCCCAGCATTTT. Its protein product is CATSRVGTGYSNQPQHF. Full variable domain (missing parts from reference TRBV15 and TRBJ1-5): DAMVIQNPRYQVTQFGKPVTLSCSQTLNHNVMYWYQQKSSQAPKLLFHYYDKDFNNEADTPDNFQSRRPNTSFCFLDIRSPGLGDTAMYLCATSRVGTGYSNQPQHFGDGTRLSIL.

The chain links TRBV10-3 to TRBJ2-1; tentative D call: TRBD1 (6 bases). This CDR3 comprises 13 residues. Germline assignment: CDR1 ENHRY and CDR2 SYGVKD. Trimming took 6 bases from V and 12 from J, leaving 18 bases between them. CDR3 in amino acids: CAISPRDTLPQFF. As DNA, the CDR3 is TGTGCCATCAGCCCCCGGGACACTTTACCGCAGTTCTTC.

The V call is TRBV12-3 or TRBV12-4, the J call TRBJ2-7; 8 bases are a match to TRBD1. The length of the CDR3 is 15 residues. V was clipped by 4 bases and J by 7 bases; unmatched bases: 12. CDR3 coding DNA: TGTGCCAGCAGTTGGACAGGGAAGGCGGACAATGAGCAGTACTTC. Amino acid sequence: CASSWTGKADNEQYF.

The chain employs TRBV27 and TRBJ2-7, with a possible D match to TRBD2 (5 bases). V lost 4 bases and J 4 bases, leaving 17 bases between the germline ends. The CDR3 runs to 15 residues. Per the germline V gene, CDR1 is MNHEY and CDR2 is SMNVEV (reference sequence). CDR3 in amino acids: CASSSLGSPSYEQYF. The CDR3 nucleotides read TGTGCCAGCAGTTCCTTGGGGAGCCCCTCTTACGAGCAGTACTTC.

CDR3 coding DNA: TGCAGTGCTCGCAGTGGGACACTGAACACTGAAGCTTTCTTT. Translating gives CSARSGTLNTEAFF. The gene calls are TRBV20-1 and TRBJ1-1, with a weak D call TRBD1 (6 bases). V lost 5 bases, J lost 0 bases, and 13 bases lay in between. Germline values: CDR1 DFQATT, CDR2 SNEGSKA (reference sequence). CDR3 length: 14 amino acids.

The chain carries TRBV20-1 and TRBJ1-6, with a possible D match to TRBD1 (5 bases). The V and J ends lost 7 bases and 7 bases respectively, with 11 bases between them. Germline V gives CDR1 DFQATT, CDR2 SNEGSKA (reference sequence). The CDR3 is made up of 12 amino acids. CDR3 nucleotide sequence: TGCAGTGGGGGGGGGATCAATTCACCCCTCCACTTT. Its protein is CSGGGINSPLHF.

This clonotype was seen ten or more times. The V and J genes are TRBV29-1 and TRBJ2-7; D is ambiguous. The germline V gene has CDR1 SQVTM and CDR2 ANQGSEA. Trimming removed 1 base at V and 0 bases at J, with 7 bases between. This CDR3 is built from 13 residues. The CDR3 protein is CSVEAPASYEQYF. The CDR3 DNA sequence: TGCAGCGTTGAAGCCCCGGCCTCCTACGAGCAGTACTTC.

This clonotype was seen only once. The rearrangement uses TRBV12-3 or TRBV12-4 and TRBJ2-7; TRBD2 agrees at 10 bases. The CDR3 loop spans 14 amino acids. Trimming at V came to 8 bases and at J to 7 bases, leaving 11 bases not matched to a gene. The CDR3 DNA reads as TGTGCCAGCTGCGCGGGGCTAGCGGGAGAAGAGCAGTACTTC. Encoded protein: CASCAGLAGEEQYF.

The count of this clonotype is one. One base away lies a much larger clone, so this may be a sequencing read error. The chain combines TRBV28 with TRBJ2-5; no clear D gene. The CDR3 covers 17 residues. Germline V gene lookup returns CDR1 MDHEN and CDR2 SYDVKM. V gave up 3 bases and J gave up 11 bases, with 28 bases separating them. DNA of the CDR3: TGTGCCAGCAGTTTGCCCCGTACTGCCAGCTCCTACAATGAGCAGTACTTC. Its translation: CASSLPRTASSYNEQYF.

There are a few counts of this clonotype. V and J are TRBV14 and TRBJ2-5; D is perhaps TRBD1 (6 bases). Per the germline V gene, CDR1 is SGHDN and CDR2 is FVKESK. The CDR3 has 14 amino acids. Trimming cost V 1 base and J 3 bases, with 9 bases left between them. CDR3 nucleotide sequence: TGTGCCAGCAGCCAAGTGAACAGGGAAGAGACCCAGTACTTC. Amino acid sequence: CASSQVNREETQYF.

The CDR3 nucleotides read TGTGCCATCAGCCGGGACAGGCGCTACGAGCAGTACTTC. Protein product: CAISRDRRYEQYF. V is TRBV10-3 and J is TRBJ2-7, with 8 positions matching TRBD1. The germline V gene has CDR1 ENHRY and CDR2 SYGVKD. V trimming: 6 bases; J trimming: 3 bases; junction bases outside the gene matches: 4. This CDR3 region has 13 residues.

With respect to this clonotype: The junction differs from germline at one of its ends, possibly a read error. The gene calls are TRBV27 and TRBJ2-3; 12 bases are shared with TRBD2. The CDR3 has 17 amino acids. Germline-derived CDR1 and CDR2 are MNHEY and SMNVEV (reference sequence). Here the CDR3 DNA reads TGTGCCAGCAGTCCGGGCCTAGCGGGAGGGCCGACAGATACGCGGTATTTT. As protein: CASSPGLAGGPTDTRYF.

This clonotype occurred a few times. J is TRBJ1-5 and V is TRBV12-3 or TRBV12-4, with D unresolved. Trimming cost V 6 bases and J 3 bases, with 6 bases left between them. The CDR3 is 12 amino acids. In DNA, the CDR3 is TGTGCCAGCAGGTTGAACAATCAGCCCCAGCATTTT. It yields the protein CASRLNNQPQHF.

J is TRBJ1-2 and V is TRBV3-1; no firm D call. Trimming removed 1 base from V and 7 bases from J, with 10 bases in between. The V gene's germline CDR1 is LGHDT and CDR2 YNNKEL (reference sequence). CDR3 length: 13 residues. The CDR3 is CASSQVGMGGYTF. For the CDR3, the DNA is TGTGCCAGCAGCCAAGTGGGGATGGGTGGCTACACCTTC.